This passage covers 26 T cell receptor beta chains from one sample sequenced in a study of shared clonotypes between healthy human individuals (dated by TCRdb to the early 2020s). Library generation was performed with the immunoSEQ multiplex PCR assay. TCRdb took this table from immuneACCESS and kept in-frame rearrangements with V and J called. Such tables lack part of the clones; where checked against another copy, unresolved V genes explain under half of the gap, and the rest is unexplained. This sample holds about 2,500,000 clones; approximately 94% were observed only once. The ten largest clones represent over 0.12% of the sample. The sample was naive CD4+ T cells sorted from blood. The meaning of the sample's cell subset or site label: CD45RA+ positively selected. These receptors originate from a man between 18 and 29 years old in good health.

In this sample, this clone turned up once. The identical CDR3 is also encoded by other nucleotide sequences in the sample. The J gene is TRBJ2-7, the V gene TRBV5-1; maybe TRBD1 (6 bases). The germline V and J ends were trimmed by 4 bases and 0 bases, with 11 bases remaining between them. There are 14 residues in the CDR3. From germline, CDR1 is SGHRS and CDR2 YFSETQ. The CDR3 bases are TGCGCCAGCAGCCGAGGGGGTAGCTCCTACGAGCAGTACTTC. It translates to CASSRGGSSYEQYF.

The V call is TRBV7-2, the J call TRBJ2-7; 7 bases are a match to TRBD1. Germline trimming cut 5 bases from V and 5 bases from J; bases unmatched to any gene: 6. This CDR3 has 13 residues. Germline V CDR1 and CDR2: SGHTA, FQGNSA. The CDR3, as DNA: TGTGCCAGCAGCATTAGACAGGGCCACGAGCAGTACTTC. Translation gives CASSIRQGHEQYF.

V is TRBV19 and J is TRBJ2-7; D is unresolved. This CDR3 contains 12 residues. CDR1 is LNHDA and CDR2 is SQIVND in the germline V gene (reference sequence). The V end was cut by 6 bases, the J end by 1 base, with 7 bases between. The CDR3 sequence is CASSGKSYEQYF. CDR3 in DNA: TGTGCCAGTAGCGGTAAATCCTACGAGCAGTACTTC.

The chain combines TRBV30 with TRBJ1-2; no firm D call. Germline V gene lookup returns CDR1 GTSNPN and CDR2 SVGIG (reference sequence). The ends were cut back, 2 bases at V and 3 bases at J, with 13 bases in the middle. The CDR3 has 14 amino acids. The DNA of the CDR3 is TGTGCCTGGAGTCAGATGACGGCTTACTATGGCTACACCTTC. This translates into CAWSQMTAYYGYTF.

This chain connects TRBV12-5 to TRBJ2-3; TRBD1 is a possible D gene (6 bases). The CDR3 consists of 15 residues. The V gene lost 5 bases and the J gene lost 0 bases, with 12 bases spanning the gap. From germline, CDR1 is LGHNT and CDR2 FRNRAP. In DNA, the CDR3 is TGTGCTAGTGGTCCAGCAGGACAGAGCACAGATACGCAGTATTTT. Translating it yields CASGPAGQSTDTQYF.

The rearrangement uses TRBV27 and TRBJ2-7; 7 nucleotides line up with TRBD2. Trimming removed 5 bases from V and 6 bases from J; junction bases left unmatched: 7. The CDR3 is made up of 13 amino acids. CDR1 MNHEY and CDR2 SMNVEV come from the germline V gene (reference sequence). CDR3 loop: CASSKRETGEQYF. DNA for the CDR3: TGTGCCAGCAGTAAGCGGGAAACAGGCGAGCAGTACTTC.

In its sample, this clone was seen once. V gene TRBV28 combines with J gene TRBJ2-5; 8 bases are a match to TRBD2. The germline CDR1 and CDR2 sequences are MDHEN and SYDVKM. V lost 3 bases, J lost 2 bases, and 5 bases stayed unmatched. CDR3 length equals 15 residues. CDR3 amino acids: CASSFGGAGQETQYF. DNA of the CDR3: TGTGCCAGCAGTTTCGGGGGGGCGGGACAAGAGACCCAGTACTTC.

In this sample, this clone turned up once. The V and J genes are TRBV7-8 and TRBJ1-5, with D perhaps matching TRBD1 (6 bases). Per the germline V gene, CDR1 is SGHVS and CDR2 is FQNEAQ. This CDR3 has 15 residues. V lost 4 bases and J 3 bases, leaving 13 bases between the germline ends. CDR3 amino acids: CASSSEDRFNQPQHF. CDR3 in DNA: TGTGCCAGCAGCTCCGAGGACAGATTCAATCAGCCCCAGCATTTT.

With respect to this clone: The same CDR3 also results from other DNA sequences found in this sample. This chain uses TRBV5-6 with TRBJ2-3, with 8 bases that match TRBD2. Trimming took 0 bases from V and 2 from J; bases not matched to a gene: 5. Germline CDR1 is SGHDT and CDR2 is YYEEEE. The CDR3 contains 16 residues. The CDR3 bases are TGTGCCAGCAGCTTGGAACCGGGAGGGCACACAGATACGCAGTATTTT. Encoded protein: CASSLEPGGHTDTQYF.

This rearrangement joins TRBV6-1 to TRBJ2-1; 10 nucleotides match TRBD2. The CDR3 extends over 14 amino acids. The germline V gene has CDR1 MNHNS and CDR2 SASEGT. With V trimmed by 6 bases and J by 7 bases, 6 bases remained unmatched. CDR3 region: CASRPAGGRNEQFF. CDR3 coding DNA: TGTGCCAGCAGACCAGCGGGAGGGAGAAATGAGCAGTTCTTC.

CDR3 protein: CASSDLAGENTGELFF. The CDR3 nucleotides are TGCGCCAGCAGTGATCTAGCGGGGGAGAACACCGGGGAGCTGTTTTTT. The chain is built from TRBV10-1 and TRBJ2-2, with 10 bases identical to TRBD2. V dropped 3 bases and J dropped 1; count of bases not matched to a gene: 2. CDR3 length: 16 amino acids. The V gene's germline CDR1 is WNHNN and CDR2 SYGVQD (reference sequence).

CDR3 nucleotides: TGTGCCAGCATAGGGGGGGAAGGTTCTAAAAACATTCAGTACTTC. The encoded protein is CASIGGEGSKNIQYF. The rearrangement links TRBV2 to TRBJ2-4; D is possibly TRBD2 (7 bases). The germline V and J ends were trimmed by 7 bases and 4 bases, with 17 bases remaining between them. The CDR3 contains 15 residues. The germline gives CDR1 SNHLY, CDR2 FYNNEI.

The rearrangement joins TRBV11-1 to TRBJ2-7; possible D gene TRBD1, 6 bases. The germline gives CDR1 SGHAT, CDR2 FQDESV (reference sequence). CDR3 length: 14 residues. V lost 5 bases, J lost 1 base, and 12 bases lay in between. As DNA, the CDR3 is TGTGCCAGCAGCCGGGTCGGACAGTCCTACGAGCAGTACTTC. Amino acids: CASSRVGQSYEQYF.

The CDR3 sequence is CASSPGLRNTGELFF. Written as DNA, the CDR3 is TGTGCCAGCTCACCCGGCCTCCGGAACACCGGGGAGCTGTTTTTT. The chain has TRBV18 and TRBJ2-2; no clear D. V was cut by 3 bases and J by 1 base, with 9 bases left in between. Germline V gene sequence: CDR1 KGHSH, CDR2 LQKENI. CDR3 length: 15 amino acids.

The chain carries TRBV5-5 and TRBJ1-1, with D perhaps TRBD1 (5 bases). Germline loops: CDR1 SGHKS, CDR2 YYEKEE (reference sequence). The CDR3 covers 16 residues. V lost 3 bases, J lost 2 bases, and 17 bases lay in between. The CDR3 here is CASSSQGEGRNTEAFF. The CDR3 DNA sequence: TGTGCCAGCAGCTCGCAGGGAGAAGGGAGAAACACTGAAGCTTTCTTT.

This sequence joins TRBV6-4 and TRBJ2-3, with 9 bases fitting TRBD2. Germline loops: CDR1 MRHNA, CDR2 SNTAGT. The CDR3 loop spans 16 amino acids. V trimming: 0 bases; J trimming: 4 bases; junction bases outside the gene matches: 5. DNA for the CDR3: TGTGCCAGCAGTGACTCCCCGCGGGGGGGCCCAGATACGCAGTATTTT. Amino acid sequence: CASSDSPRGGPDTQYF.

The chain combines TRBV15 with TRBJ1-6; D is undetermined. V was cut by 2 bases and J by 4 bases, with 0 bases left in between. There are 12 residues in the CDR3. CDR1 and CDR2 from the germline V gene are LNHNV and YYDKDF (reference sequence). CDR3 bases: TGTGCCACCAGCAGATATAATTCACCCCTCCACTTT. Translated, it gives CATSRYNSPLHF.

This chain connects TRBV19 to TRBJ2-4; either TRBD1 or TRBD2 may supply D (5 bases each). Germline CDR1 LNHDA, CDR2 SQIVND (reference sequence). This CDR3 is built from 13 residues. V was pared by 6 bases and J by 8 bases, with 14 bases between. The CDR3 sequence is CASRGDLGDIQYF. As DNA, the CDR3 is TGTGCCAGTAGGGGGGACCTAGGGGACATTCAGTACTTC.

The chain has TRBV9 and TRBJ1-4, with D perhaps TRBD1 (6 bases). The CDR3 has 15 amino acids. Germline assignment: CDR1 SGDLS and CDR2 YYNGEE. The V and J ends lost 2 bases and 6 bases respectively, with 14 bases between them. As DNA, the CDR3 is TGTGCCAGCAGCGTTAGCGGGACAAGTCATGAAAAACTGTTTTTT. This translates into CASSVSGTSHEKLFF.

The V call is TRBV30, the J call TRBJ2-1, with TRBD2 matching 7 bases. V shed 4 bases, J shed 5 bases, and the junction held 2 bases outside the gene matches. The CDR3 has 12 amino acids. Per the germline V gene, CDR1 is GTSNPN and CDR2 is SVGIG (reference sequence). CDR3 loop: CAWMGLNNEQFF. The CDR3 nucleotides read TGTGCCTGGATGGGACTAAACAATGAGCAGTTCTTC.

The chain is built from TRBV13 and TRBJ2-3; 8 bases are shared with TRBD2. This CDR3 is 14 amino acids long. V was clipped by 10 bases and J by 1 base; unmatched bases: 7. CDR1 and CDR2 (germline): PRHDT, FYEKMQ (reference sequence). CDR3 coding DNA: TGTGCCACCTCGGGGGGGGAGGGCACAGATACGCAGTATTTT. This encodes CATSGGEGTDTQYF.

The V call is TRBV5-6, the J call TRBJ2-3, with D possibly being TRBD1 or TRBD2 (5 bases each). V lost 2 bases to trimming and J lost 0 bases, with 10 bases between them. This CDR3 is built from 15 residues. The germline V gene has CDR1 SGHDT and CDR2 YYEEEE. As DNA, the CDR3 is TGTGCCAGCAGCTTCCGGGGCCCTAGCACAGATACGCAGTATTTT. Translating gives CASSFRGPSTDTQYF.

This chain connects TRBV19 to TRBJ2-5, with 7 bases matching TRBD2. The trim removed 1 base at V and 2 bases at J, leaving 1 base unmatched. Germline V CDR1 and CDR2: LNHDA, SQIVND (reference sequence). CDR3 size: 14 residues. DNA for the CDR3: TGTGCCAGTAGTATAGCCGGGGGGCAAGAGACCCAGTACTTC. The encoded protein is CASSIAGGQETQYF.

The chain couples TRBV21-1 to TRBJ2-7. TRBV21-1 is marked as a pseudogene. This CDR3 has 13 amino acids. CDR3 coding DNA: TGTGCCAGCAGCATAGGCGTCCCCTACGAGCAGTACTTC. This translates into CASSIGVPYEQYF.

This clone was detected only once. This chain joins TRBV4-1 and TRBJ2-1, with TRBD2 identical over 9 bases. Germline V CDR1 and CDR2: MGHRA, YSYEKL. CDR3 length: 15 residues. Germline trimming cut 4 bases from V and 3 bases from J; bases unmatched to any gene: 4. This chain's CDR3 is CASSPRREGYNEQFF. CDR3 DNA: TGCGCCAGCAGCCCCCGGCGGGAGGGCTACAATGAGCAGTTCTTC.

V is TRBV30 and J is TRBJ2-3; 9 nucleotides align to TRBD2. CDR3 length: 17 amino acids. Unmatched junction bases numbered 8, after V lost 1 base and J lost 0 bases. Germline CDR1 reads GTSNPN; CDR2 reads SVGIG (reference sequence). CDR3 DNA: TGTGCCTGGAGTGGATCGCGGACTAGCGAGAGCACAGATACGCAGTATTTT. Protein sequence: CAWSGSRTSESTDTQYF.